Listed below are T cell receptor beta chains from one sample, sequenced in a study of CD8+CD57+ T cells in acquired aplastic anemia. In TCRdb, the reads were re-called with MiXCR into one record per CDR3 protein. The table includes about 210,000 distinct CDR3 sequences, roughly 55% detected once. Sequenced input: sorted CD4+, CD8+, or CD8+CD57+ T cells (not recorded which) from PBMCs. The receptors come from a human donor in good health. The CDR3 runs from the conserved cysteine through the conserved F or W. The order of the fields is J gene, D gene, V gene, clone size, CDR3 protein, CDR3 DNA. A D gene is named only where the DNA matches it firmly. Clone size appears in some rows only: once, few, many, or a class for an expanded clone.

j_call: TRBJ2-1; d_call: TRBD1; v_call: TRBV7-9; clone_size: -; cdr3_aa: CASSPTGTGGSSEQFF; cdr3_nt: TGTGCCAGCAGCCCTACCGGGACAGGGGGCTCATCTGAGCAGTTCTTC
j_call: TRBJ2-5; d_call: TRBD2; v_call: TRBV20-1; clone_size: -; cdr3_aa: CSASLAGDPKGTQYF; cdr3_nt: TGCAGTGCGTCACTAGCGGGGGACCCAAAAGGGACCCAGTACTTC
j_call: TRBJ2-7; d_call: -; v_call: TRBV19; clone_size: many; cdr3_aa: CASSIRDRAYEQYF; cdr3_nt: TGTGCCAGTAGTATCAGGGACCGAGCCTACGAGCAGTACTTC
j_call: TRBJ2-1; d_call: TRBD2; v_call: TRBV9; clone_size: many; cdr3_aa: CASSLSGTAYNEQFF; cdr3_nt: TGTGCCAGCAGCTTGAGCGGGACCGCCTACAATGAGCAGTTCTTC
j_call: TRBJ2-7; d_call: -; v_call: TRBV5-1; clone_size: -; cdr3_aa: CASSVDGGYYEQYF; cdr3_nt: TGCGCCAGCAGCGTGGACGGAGGCTACTACGAGCAGTACTTC
j_call: TRBJ1-5; d_call: -; v_call: TRBV19; clone_size: -; cdr3_aa: CASTTGYNQPQHF; cdr3_nt: TGTGCCAGTACCACGGGATACAATCAGCCCCAGCATTTT
j_call: TRBJ2-1; d_call: -; v_call: TRBV7-3; clone_size: -; cdr3_aa: CASSLPNRPYNEQFF; cdr3_nt: TGTGCCAGCAGCTTACCGAACAGACCCTACAATGAGCAGTTCTTC
j_call: TRBJ2-1; d_call: -; v_call: TRBV7-9; clone_size: -; cdr3_aa: CASSLNSYNEQFF; cdr3_nt: TGTGCCAGCAGCTTAAACAGCTACAATGAGCAGTTCTTC
j_call: TRBJ1-1; d_call: -; v_call: TRBV12-5; clone_size: many; cdr3_aa: CASGFMNTEAFF; cdr3_nt: TGTGCTAGTGGTTTTATGAACACTGAAGCTTTCTTT
j_call: TRBJ1-2; d_call: -; v_call: TRBV19; clone_size: -; cdr3_aa: CASRPSPGLGAGYTF; cdr3_nt: TGTGCCAGTAGACCCTCGCCGGGCTTAGGAGCTGGCTACACCTTC
j_call: TRBJ2-5; d_call: TRBD1; v_call: TRBV20-1; clone_size: -; cdr3_aa: CSARGDRGQETQYF; cdr3_nt: TGCAGTGCTAGAGGGGACAGGGGCCAAGAGACCCAGTACTTC
j_call: TRBJ1-1; d_call: TRBD1; v_call: TRBV7-9; clone_size: -; cdr3_aa: CASSLGQGQMNTEAFF; cdr3_nt: TGTGCCAGCAGCTTGGGACAGGGACAGATGAACACTGAAGCTTTCTTT
j_call: TRBJ2-7; d_call: -; v_call: TRBV20-1; clone_size: few; cdr3_aa: CSATPVSYEQYF; cdr3_nt: TGCAGTGCTACCCCGGTCTCCTACGAGCAGTACTTC
j_call: TRBJ1-1; d_call: -; v_call: TRBV7-9; clone_size: few; cdr3_aa: CASRGGETEAFF; cdr3_nt: TGTGCCAGCCGTGGCGGAGAGACTGAAGCTTTCTTT
j_call: TRBJ1-5; d_call: -; v_call: TRBV12-5; clone_size: -; cdr3_aa: CASKTGGRNQPQHF; cdr3_nt: TGTGCCAGCAAAACCGGGGGACGCAATCAGCCCCAGCATTTT
j_call: TRBJ2-3; d_call: -; v_call: TRBV6-1; clone_size: many; cdr3_aa: CASTDSYPPDTQYF; cdr3_nt: TGTGCCAGCACAGACAGTTATCCCCCAGATACGCAGTATTTT
j_call: TRBJ2-7; d_call: -; v_call: TRBV5-1; clone_size: -; cdr3_aa: CASSLADGFWQYF; cdr3_nt: TGCGCCAGCAGCTTGGCGGACGGTTTCTGGCAGTACTTC
j_call: TRBJ2-7; d_call: -; v_call: TRBV10-3; clone_size: once; cdr3_aa: CAISELQAQSQRADYEQYF; cdr3_nt: TGTGCCATCAGTGAGTTGCAGGCGCAGTCTCAGCGGGCCGACTACGAGCAGTACTTC
j_call: TRBJ1-1; d_call: TRBD1; v_call: TRBV20-1; clone_size: -; cdr3_aa: CSALGDRGPGPGAFF; cdr3_nt: TGCAGTGCTCTAGGGGACAGGGGTCCGGGGCCTGGAGCTTTCTTT
j_call: TRBJ2-5; d_call: TRBD2; v_call: TRBV7-8; clone_size: -; cdr3_aa: CASSLSGGDLETQYF; cdr3_nt: TGTGCCAGCAGCCTTAGCGGGGGGGATTTAGAGACCCAGTACTTC
j_call: TRBJ1-2; d_call: -; v_call: TRBV24-1; clone_size: -; cdr3_aa: CATSDRVDAGYTF; cdr3_nt: TGTGCCACCAGTGACAGGGTCGACGCTGGCTACACCTTC
j_call: TRBJ1-5; d_call: TRBD1; v_call: TRBV20-1; clone_size: -; cdr3_aa: CSAWDRVPNQPQHF; cdr3_nt: TGCAGTGCCTGGGACAGGGTCCCCAATCAGCCCCAGCATTTT
j_call: TRBJ2-2; d_call: -; v_call: TRBV20-1; clone_size: few; cdr3_aa: CSARDRPLTNTGELFF; cdr3_nt: TGCAGTGCTAGAGATCGCCCCCTCACCAACACCGGGGAGCTGTTTTTT
j_call: TRBJ1-5; d_call: -; v_call: TRBV20-1; clone_size: -; cdr3_aa: CSVWGSRGSNQPQHF; cdr3_nt: TGCAGTGTTTGGGGCTCCAGGGGAAGCAATCAGCCCCAGCATTTT
j_call: TRBJ2-7; d_call: TRBD1; v_call: TRBV24-1; clone_size: -; cdr3_aa: CASVKAGTDSEQYF; cdr3_nt: TGTGCCAGCGTGAAGGCTGGGACAGATAGCGAGCAGTACTTC
j_call: TRBJ1-3; d_call: -; v_call: TRBV29-1; clone_size: -; cdr3_aa: CSATQGTGNTIYF; cdr3_nt: TGCAGCGCCACACAGGGCACAGGAAACACCATATATTTT
j_call: TRBJ2-7; d_call: TRBD2; v_call: TRBV2; clone_size: -; cdr3_aa: CASKTSGGYYEQYF; cdr3_nt: TGTGCCAGCAAAACTAGCGGGGGGTACTACGAGCAGTACTTC
j_call: TRBJ2-1; d_call: TRBD1; v_call: TRBV15; clone_size: -; cdr3_aa: CATSRGQGYTEQFF; cdr3_nt: TGTGCCACCAGCAGGGGACAGGGGTACACTGAGCAGTTCTTC
j_call: TRBJ1-4; d_call: -; v_call: TRBV7-4; clone_size: -; cdr3_aa: CSGLVGRGQREKLFF; cdr3_nt: TGTTCTGGGCTAGTGGGACGGGGTCAGAGGGAAAAACTGTTTTTT
j_call: TRBJ1-4; d_call: -; v_call: TRBV14; clone_size: many; cdr3_aa: CASSQDLTIATNEKLFF; cdr3_nt: TGTGCCAGCAGCCAAGATTTAACGATTGCAACTAATGAAAAACTGTTTTTT
j_call: TRBJ1-2; d_call: -; v_call: TRBV5-4; clone_size: -; cdr3_aa: CASSLSGTIYGYTF; cdr3_nt: TGTGCCAGCAGCTTGTCAGGTACAATCTATGGCTACACCTTC
j_call: TRBJ2-7; d_call: -; v_call: TRBV14; clone_size: -; cdr3_aa: CASSQTGQRYF; cdr3_nt: TGTGCCAGCAGCCAGACTGGACAGAGGTACTTC
j_call: TRBJ2-7; d_call: -; v_call: TRBV5-1; clone_size: -; cdr3_aa: CASSSTGTWTGEQYF; cdr3_nt: TGTGCCAGCAGTTCAACCGGGACTTGGACGGGGGAGCAGTACTTC